Listed here are 13 T cell receptor beta chains from one sample, sequenced in a study of glioma-infiltrating T cells after dendritic cell vaccination. Some clones are missing from TCRdb's copy, which holds only in-frame ones; the method was immunoSEQ multiplex PCR. The table includes roughly 98,000 clones, just over 85% detected once. Sequencing was performed on blood, taken before dendritic cell vaccination. All receptors come from a human donor with glioblastoma.

This clone was found once. This chain links TRBV21-1 with TRBJ2-7; no check of the table's D call, TRBD2, against the DNA was made. TRBV21-1 is flagged as a pseudogene. The CDR3 has 13 residues. In nucleotides, the CDR3 is TGTGCCAGCTCCTCCCCGGGAGCCTACGAGCAGTACTTC. Its protein is CASSSPGAYEQYF.

The chain couples TRBV5-1 to TRBJ2-3; 7 bases fit TRBD2. The germline V gene has CDR1 SGHRS and CDR2 YFSETQ. The length of the CDR3 is 13 residues. The V and J ends lost 3 bases and 6 bases, in that order; junction bases with no gene match: 4. The CDR3, as DNA: TGCGCCAGCAGCTCGACTAGCCCGGATACGCAGTATTTT. Translation: CASSSTSPDTQYF.

V usage is TRBV19 and J usage is TRBJ1-1; D might be TRBD1 (6 bases). The CDR3 extends over 15 amino acids. Germline values: CDR1 LNHDA, CDR2 SQIVND (reference sequence). The ends were cut back, 2 bases at V and 7 bases at J, with 17 bases in the middle. Here the CDR3 reads CASSITMYSTGEAFF. The CDR3 DNA is TGTGCCAGTAGTATAACGATGTATTCGACAGGTGAAGCTTTCTTT.

The CDR3 protein is CASSFVGGGTEAFF. The CDR3 DNA reads as TGTGCCAGCAGTTTCGTGGGTGGAGGAACTGAAGCTTTCTTT. The chain carries TRBV28 and TRBJ1-1; D is ambiguous. Germline values: CDR1 MDHEN, CDR2 SYDVKM. The V and J ends lost 3 bases and 5 bases respectively, with 13 bases between them. The CDR3 runs 14 residues. The whole variable domain, filled in from reference TRBV28 and TRBJ1-1, reads DVKVTQSSRYLVKRTGEKVFLECVQDMDHENMFWYRQDPGLGLRLIYFSYDVKMKEKGDIPEGYSVSREKKERFSLILESASTNQTSMYLCASSFVGGGTEAFFGQGTRLTVV.

V gene TRBV29-1 combines with J gene TRBJ1-4; D unresolved. The CDR3 extends over 11 amino acids. Germline V gene lookup returns CDR1 SQVTM and CDR2 ANQGSEA. The germline V and J ends were trimmed by 4 bases and 7 bases, with 7 bases remaining between them. CDR3 nucleotides: TGCAGCGTTGTTCAGCGTGAAAAACTGTTTTTT. Translation: CSVVQREKLFF.

The V call is TRBV6-6, the J call TRBJ1-2; D unresolved. Trimming cost V 10 bases and J 0 bases, with 21 bases left between them. Germline V CDR1 and CDR2: MNHNY, SVGAGI (reference sequence). The CDR3 is 16 residues long. The CDR3 protein is CATNPGSARTNYGYTF. The CDR3, as DNA: TGTGCCACCAACCCAGGTAGCGCAAGAACTAACTATGGCTACACCTTC.

This clone was seen a few times. The chain links TRBV6-6 to TRBJ2-1, with 12 bases fitting TRBD1. V shed 5 bases and J 9 bases; nucleotides not matched to a gene: 8. The germline CDR1 and CDR2 sequences are MNHNY and SVGAGI (reference sequence). The CDR3 has 15 residues. CDR3 sequence: CASSIRGQGAGEQFF. In DNA, the CDR3 is TGTGCCAGCAGTATCCGGGGACAGGGGGCCGGTGAGCAGTTCTTC.

The rearrangement joins TRBV29-1 to TRBJ1-2; possible D gene TRBD1, 5 bases. V gave up 7 bases and J gave up 5 bases, with 14 bases separating them. Germline assignment: CDR1 SQVTM and CDR2 ANQGSEA. The CDR3 runs 12 residues. CDR3 in DNA: TGCAGCGGGGGGGGGAACGGTTATGGCTACACCTTC. The encoded protein is CSGGGNGYGYTF.

The sample holds one count of this clone. The chain has TRBV7-3 and TRBJ1-5, with D possibly being TRBD1 (5 bases). The CDR3 sequence is 13 residues long. V shed 2 bases and J shed 6 bases, with 8 bases lying between them. Germline V lookup: CDR1 SGHTA, CDR2 FQGTGA. The CDR3 reads CASSLGHGQPQHF. CDR3 nucleotides: TGTGCCAGCAGCTTAGGACACGGTCAGCCCCAGCATTTT.

The chain is built from TRBV9 and TRBJ1-2; a possible D gene is TRBD1 (5 bases). The V and J ends lost 0 bases and 5 bases respectively, with 17 bases between them. The CDR3 totals 16 residues. CDR1 SGDLS and CDR2 YYNGEE come from the germline V gene. The CDR3 loop reads CASSVGRGGNSYGYTF. The CDR3 DNA is TGTGCCAGCAGCGTAGGTCGGGGGGGTAACTCTTATGGCTACACCTTC.

This clone was seen a few times. J is TRBJ2-5 and V is TRBV7-9; perhaps TRBD1 as D (5 bases). This CDR3 contains 14 residues. Germline values: CDR1 SEHNR, CDR2 FQNEAQ (reference sequence). The V end was cut by 5 bases, the J end by 3 bases, with 13 bases between. The CDR3: CASSHQGREETQYF. The CDR3, as DNA: TGTGCCAGCAGCCACCAGGGCAGGGAAGAGACCCAGTACTTC. The full variable domain, with the rest looked up from reference TRBV7-9 and TRBJ2-5, is DTGVSQNPRHKITKRGQNVTFRCDPISEHNRLYWYRQTLGQGPEFLTYFQNEAQLEKSRLLSDRFSAERPKGSFSTLEIQRTEQGDSAMYLCASSHQGREETQYFGPGTRLLVL.

The V gene is TRBV4-3, the J gene TRBJ2-7; 7 bases agree with TRBD1. The CDR3 sequence is 13 residues long. After removal of 1 base from V and 5 bases from J, the junction contained 2 bases not matched to a gene. Germline V gene sequence: CDR1 LGHNA, CDR2 YSLEER. The CDR3, as DNA: TGCGCCAGCAGCCAAGCGACAGGGAACGAGCAGTACTTC. Protein product: CASSQATGNEQYF.

Relative to its sample, this clone is medium-sized. The V gene is TRBV5-5, the J gene TRBJ1-1, with D unresolved. V lost 0 bases and J lost 2, with 14 bases in between. The CDR3 has 16 residues. Germline V gene sequence: CDR1 SGHKS, CDR2 YYEKEE (reference sequence). The CDR3, as DNA: TGTGCCAGCAGCTTGGAGGATGGAGCTTACAACACTGAAGCTTTCTTT. The encoded protein is CASSLEDGAYNTEAFF.